This T cell receptor (beta chain) was obtained from a study of Tregs in tolerant kidney transplant recipients. For this clone: What it recognizes is unknown.

Study-wide points: No direct test of biological reproducibility was done here. Some patients' samples used different primers over time, so nucleotide sequences weren't comparable. Few patients were studied, so findings need validation in larger groups.

Some clones are missing from TCRdb's copy, which holds only in-frame ones; the method was immunoSEQ multiplex PCR. The sample has about 21,000 clones, roughly 80% seen once; the top ten hold over 20%. Mixed chimerism was transient after nonmyeloablative marrow transplants from related graft donors. Unstimulated regulatory T cells (CD4+CD25+CD127-), CD4+CD25- non-regulatory cells, CD4 and CD8 cells were FACS-sorted from thawed PBMCs. CDR3 length: 15 amino acids. The chain employs TRBV21-1 and TRBJ2-7; the table's D call TRBD1 went unverified against the DNA. TRBV21-1 is labeled a pseudogene. This sequence originates from a human patient who received a combined kidney and bone marrow transplant. Some T cells may arise from the graft donor. Sequenced here: CD8+ T cells from blood (PBMCs), sampled 6 months after the transplant. CDR3 protein: CASSKVLAGAYEQYF. CDR3 nucleotides: TGTGCCAGCAGCAAAGTGTTGGCAGGGGCTTACGAGCAGTACTTC.